This T cell receptor (beta chain) originates from a study of T cell responses to AZD1222 COVID-19 vaccine. Study results and caveats: Recipients of AZD1222 seropositive at baseline numbered only six or seven. All repertoire sampling was performed exclusively after the peak T cell response. Donors in the cohort were predominantly white British and more often female, and clonal diversity was possibly underestimated. Distributed over spike, vaccine-associated CD4 TCRs predominated at 160-218 and 743-854.

Germline V gene lookup returns CDR1 MNHEY and CDR2 SVGAGI. The CDR3 spans 13 residues. V trimming: 7 bases; J trimming: 8 bases; junction bases outside the gene matches: 7. Concerning this clone: Its target is unknown.

The table came from immunoSEQ multiplex PCR; TCRdb's copy has only in-frame clones and leaves some out. The repertoire includes about 110,000 clones, roughly nine tenths of them detected once, and approximately 1.1% sits in the top ten. The gene calls are TRBV6-5 and TRBJ1-2; 10 bases agree with TRBD1. The source was peripheral blood, collected on day 0 of AZD1222 vaccination. This sequence originates from an adult in good health. CDR3 loop: CASTRGQGGGYTF. CDR3 bases: TGTGCCAGCACCCGAGGACAGGGGGGCGGCTACACCTTC.